A selection of T cell receptor beta chains follows, all from one sample in a study of blood T cell repertoires in COVID-19. Libraries were prepared by immunoSEQ multiplex PCR; TCRdb keeps only in-frame clonotypes and omits some of them. In the table there are some 260,000 clones, around 90% of which are singletons. Sequenced: peripheral blood. These receptors all stem from a woman aged 70-85 years with COVID-19, enrolled during active disease. Both conserved end residues are part of each CDR3. Fields, in order: D gene, clone size, V gene, J gene, CDR3 protein, CDR3 DNA. The D gene is left open where the match is weak. Size tells how often a clone was seen (once, few, many) or the class of an expanded clone, and some rows leave it out.

>TRBD1|NA|TRBV7-3|TRBJ2-7
CASSLAGTGSSYEQYF
TGTGCCAGCAGCTTAGCCGGGACAGGGAGCTCCTACGAGCAGTACTTC
>TRBD1|NA|TRBV3-1/TRBV3-2|TRBJ1-2
CASSPTGNMYGYTF
TGTGCCAGCAGCCCGACAGGGAACATGTATGGCTACACCTTC
>TRBD1|NA|TRBV28|TRBJ1-4
CASWTGGGNEKLFF
TGTGCCAGCTGGACAGGGGGTGGTAATGAAAAACTGTTTTTT
>NA|once|TRBV6-4|TRBJ2-7
CASSEVGKDEQYF
TGTGCCAGCAGTGAGGTCGGGAAGGACGAGCAGTACTTC
>NA|NA|TRBV11-3|TRBJ2-7
CASSLQGGAVSYEQYF
TGTGCCAGCAGCTTGCAGGGGGGAGCGGTCTCCTACGAGCAGTACTTC
>NA|NA|TRBV6-5|TRBJ2-4
CASSYSPGLDKNIQYF
TGTGCCAGCAGTTACTCTCCAGGGCTCGACAAAAACATTCAGTACTTC
>NA|NA|TRBV24-1|TRBJ2-1
CATSDFLRDEQFF
TGTGCCACCAGTGATTTTTTGCGGGATGAGCAGTTCTTC
>NA|NA|TRBV7-9|TRBJ2-1
CASSLPPTGGGDEQFF
TGTGCCAGCAGCTTACCCCCTACGGGGGGCGGGGATGAGCAGTTCTTC
>TRBD1|few|TRBV5-1|TRBJ2-5
CASSFGQGQETQYF
TGCGCCAGCAGCTTCGGACAGGGCCAAGAGACCCAGTACTTC
>NA|NA|TRBV18|TRBJ1-5
CASSPTRSSNQPQHF
TGTGCCAGCTCACCTACCCGGTCAAGCAATCAGCCCCAGCATTTT
>NA|NA|TRBV7-9|TRBJ2-7
CASSLAGYSSYEQYF
TGTGCCAGCAGCTTAGCAGGCTACAGTTCCTACGAGCAGTACTTC
>NA|NA|TRBV11-2|TRBJ2-7
CASSLKGSTTEQYF
TGTGCCAGCAGCTTAAAGGGGTCCACCACCGAGCAGTACTTC
>TRBD1|NA|TRBV10-3|TRBJ2-3
CAISGAYATGADTQYF
TGTGCCATCAGTGGGGCATATGCGACAGGGGCAGATACGCAGTATTTT
>NA|NA|TRBV28|TRBJ1-1
CASSLFHLPRVPTEAFF
TGTGCCAGCAGTTTATTCCATTTGCCCAGGGTACCCACTGAAGCTTTCTTT
>TRBD1|NA|TRBV30|TRBJ1-4
CAWDPGQHNEKLFF
TGTGCCTGGGATCCGGGACAGCATAATGAAAAACTGTTTTTT
>TRBD2|NA|TRBV28|TRBJ2-1
CASSLLAGIYNEQFF
TGTGCCAGCAGTTTACTAGCGGGGATCTACAATGAGCAGTTCTTC
>NA|NA|TRBV21-1|TRBJ1-1
CASSKDAARAGTEAFF
TGTGCCAGCAGCAAAGACGCGGCCCGGGCGGGGACTGAAGCTTTCTTT
>TRBD1|NA|TRBV24-1|TRBJ1-4
CATSAAGTGEEKLFF
TGTGCCACCAGTGCGGCCGGGACAGGAGAAGAAAAACTGTTTTTT
>NA|NA|TRBV5-1|TRBJ2-7
CASSLGQVTYEQYF
TGCGCCAGCAGCTTGGGACAGGTTACCTACGAGCAGTACTTC
>TRBD1|few|TRBV27|TRBJ2-7
CASLSLQTGAYEQYF
TGTGCCAGCCTCAGTTTGCAGACAGGGGCATACGAGCAGTACTTC
>NA|NA|TRBV5-1|TRBJ2-1
CASSLTGLQYNEQFF
TGCGCCAGCAGCTTGACGGGACTGCAGTACAATGAGCAGTTCTTC
>NA|NA|TRBV27|TRBJ2-7
CASSLSIAQGYEQYF
TGTGCCAGCAGTTTATCTATAGCCCAGGGCTACGAGCAGTACTTC
>NA|NA|TRBV19|TRBJ2-3
CASSGPEGLGTDTQYF
TGTGCCAGTAGTGGGCCCGAGGGCCTCGGCACAGATACGCAGTATTTT
>TRBD1|NA|TRBV7-9|TRBJ1-1
CASSLAVTGTEAFF
TGTGCCAGCAGCTTAGCAGTGACAGGGACTGAAGCTTTCTTT
>NA|NA|TRBV2|TRBJ2-7
CASSPHYEQYF
TGTGCCAGCAGCCCCCACTACGAGCAGTACTTC
>NA|NA|TRBV4-1|TRBJ2-7
CASSHQERRPYEQYF
TGCGCCAGCAGCCATCAAGAGCGGAGGCCCTACGAGCAGTACTTC
>NA|NA|TRBV28|TRBJ1-2
CASSPGRGSGYTF
TGTGCCAGCAGTCCGGGTCGAGGCTCTGGCTACACCTTC
>NA|NA|TRBV6-1|TRBJ2-4
CASSEAAVAKNIQYF
TGTGCCAGCAGTGAAGCGGCAGTAGCCAAAAACATTCAGTACTTC
>TRBD2|NA|TRBV7-2|TRBJ2-7
CASSLVGGSEYEQYF
TGTGCCAGCAGCCTGGTCGGCGGGAGCGAATACGAGCAGTACTTC
>TRBD2|NA|TRBV5-1|TRBJ2-1
CASSPSGSSYNEQFF
TGCGCCAGCAGCCCCAGCGGGAGCTCCTACAATGAGCAGTTCTTC
>NA|once|TRBV9|TRBJ1-3
CASSVAGVGNTIYF
TGTGCCAGCAGCGTTGCAGGGGTTGGAAACACCATATATTTT
>NA|NA|TRBV19|TRBJ2-7
CASSIARTADEQYF
TGTGCCAGTAGTATAGCCCGGACAGCTGACGAGCAGTACTTC
>NA|NA|TRBV28|TRBJ2-3
CASGWVSGASTDTQYF
TGTGCCAGCGGTTGGGTAAGCGGAGCTAGCACAGATACGCAGTATTTT
>TRBD2|NA|TRBV9|TRBJ2-2
CASSAPRGGRETTGELFF
TGTGCCAGCAGCGCCCCTCGGGGCGGGAGGGAGACTACCGGGGAGCTGTTTTTT
>NA|once|TRBV11-2|TRBJ1-1
CASSLANGGVTEAFF
TGTGCCAGCAGCCTAGCAAACGGGGGGGTCACTGAAGCTTTCTTT
>TRBD2|NA|TRBV27|TRBJ2-7
CASTSQGGGEQYF
TGTGCCAGCACCTCACAGGGCGGGGGGGAGCAGTACTTC